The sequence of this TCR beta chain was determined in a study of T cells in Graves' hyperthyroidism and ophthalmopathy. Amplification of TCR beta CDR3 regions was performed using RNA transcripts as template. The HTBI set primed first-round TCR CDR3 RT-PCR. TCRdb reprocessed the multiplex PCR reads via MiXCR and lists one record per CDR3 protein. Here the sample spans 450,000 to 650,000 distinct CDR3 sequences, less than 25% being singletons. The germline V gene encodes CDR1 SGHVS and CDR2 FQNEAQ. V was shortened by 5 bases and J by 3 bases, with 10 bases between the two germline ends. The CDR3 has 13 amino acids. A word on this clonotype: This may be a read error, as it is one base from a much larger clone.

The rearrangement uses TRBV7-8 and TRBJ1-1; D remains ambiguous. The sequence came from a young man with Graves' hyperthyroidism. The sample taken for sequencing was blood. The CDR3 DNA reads TGTGCCAGCAGCCGACCCCCGGACACTGAAGCTTTCTTT. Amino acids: CASSRPPDTEAFF.